The next 6 T cell receptor beta chains were all read from a single sample in a study of blood T cell repertoires in COVID-19. Assay used: immunoSEQ multiplex PCR; TCRdb lists only in-frame clones, some missing. The sample has 98,000 or so clones; 86% are singletons. Sequenced sample: peripheral blood. Receptors were obtained from a woman aged 60-75 years in a cohort sampled during active or convalescent COVID-19.

V is TRBV5-4 and J is TRBJ1-1; the match to TRBD1 covers 7 bases. CDR1 and CDR2 (germline): SGHNT, YYREEE (reference sequence). Trimming took 2 bases from V and 1 from J; bases not matched to a gene: 2. The CDR3 length is 14 residues. The DNA of the CDR3 is TGTGCCAGCAGCTTACGGACAGGGAACACTGAAGCTTTCTTT. This encodes CASSLRTGNTEAFF.

This chain joins TRBV28 and TRBJ1-1, with 8 bases identical to TRBD1. CDR1 is MDHEN and CDR2 is SYDVKM in the germline V gene. V gave up 6 bases and J gave up 2 bases; unmatched junction bases: 5. The CDR3 is 14 residues long. CDR3 DNA: TGTGCCAGCAGGGGGACAGGACCCAACACTGAAGCTTTCTTT. It is translated as CASRGTGPNTEAFF.

The chain links TRBV5-6 to TRBJ2-3; no reliable D call. Germline V CDR1 and CDR2: SGHDT, YYEEEE. V lost 2 bases, J lost 4 bases, and 17 bases lay in between. The CDR3 spans 16 residues. The CDR3 coding sequence is TGTGCCAGCAGCTTCCCGCGGCCGCCCCTTTCAGATACGCAGTATTTT. Translated: CASSFPRPPLSDTQYF.

The rearrangement uses TRBV7-8 and TRBJ1-5, with 10 nucleotides matching TRBD1. The CDR3 spans 14 residues. The germline V gene has CDR1 SGHVS and CDR2 FQNEAQ. Trimming at V came to 4 bases and at J to 8 bases, leaving 5 bases not matched to a gene. CDR3 region: CASSSGTGVEPQHF. The CDR3 DNA reads TGTGCCAGCAGCTCCGGGACAGGGGTTGAGCCCCAGCATTTT.

This rearrangement joins TRBV11-2 to TRBJ1-6, with TRBD1 identical over 10 bases. V was pared by 1 base and J by 9 bases, with 3 bases of the junction left unmatched. This CDR3 has 15 residues. Germline-derived CDR1 and CDR2 are SGHAT and FQNNGV. The CDR3 region is CASSLGDRGASPLHF. CDR3 bases: TGTGCCAGCAGCTTAGGGGACAGGGGTGCTTCACCCCTCCACTTT.

The chain employs TRBV9 and TRBJ2-4; D is uncertain. V lost 2 bases to trimming and J lost 8 bases, with 11 bases between them. Germline assignment: CDR1 SGDLS and CDR2 YYNGEE. CDR3 length: 13 residues. Here the CDR3 reads CASSVRSSDIQYF. CDR3 bases: TGTGCCAGCAGCGTCCGGTCGAGCGACATTCAGTACTTC.